The present T cell receptor beta chain was sequenced within a study of cytomegalovirus exposure and HLA in healthy donors. 60 Vbeta and 13 Jbeta primers were used in PCR. Data came from immunoSEQ multiplex PCR; TCRdb stores just in-frame clones and leaves some out. Seen here are some 120,000 clones, 65% to 75% observed once, and the top ten hold 5.8%. About this clone itself: As yet, its antigen is unknown.

Study-wide points: Sequencing depth across donors, presence/absence analyses assumed, was roughly uniform.

The clonotype was recovered from a woman aged 45 to 65 in good health and CMV-seropositive. The specimen sequenced was PBMCs.

The CDR3 here is CASGFGGLTEAFF. CDR3 sequence (DNA): TGTGCTAGTGGTTTCGGGGGGCTCACTGAAGCTTTCTTT. V usage is TRBV12-5 and J usage is TRBJ1-1, with TRBD1 as a possible D gene (6 bases). This CDR3 comprises 13 residues. Trimming removed 3 bases at V and 4 bases at J, with 9 bases between. Germline lookup yields CDR1 LGHNT and CDR2 FRNRAP.